This is a list of T cell receptor beta chains from one sample in a study of Graves' ophthalmopathy and Graves' hyperthyroidism. TCRdb ran MiXCR on the multiplex PCR reads and lists one entry per CDR3 protein. The sample carries about 400,000 distinct CDR3 sequences, 18% recorded once. Specimen: peripheral blood. The receptors were sampled from a woman under 30 with Graves' ophthalmopathy. Each CDR3 is given with its conserved first and last residue. The order of the fields is D gene, V gene, J gene, clone size, CDR3 DNA, CDR3 protein. The D gene is left open where the match is weak. A row's size may be missing; if present it is once, few, many or a size class.

-	TRBV20-1	TRBJ2-7	many	TGCAGTGCTAGACTGCACTCCTACGAGCAGTACTTC	CSARLHSYEQYF
-	TRBV12-3/TRBV12-4	TRBJ2-5	many	TGTGCCTTAGGCGGGCAGGGGACGGAAGAGACCCAGTACTTC	CALGGQGTEETQYF
TRBD1	TRBV5-1	TRBJ2-7	many	TGCGCCAGCAGCTTGTTGGGACAGCTTTCCTACGAGCAGTACTTC	CASSLLGQLSYEQYF
-	TRBV7-8	TRBJ2-7	many	TGTGCCAGCAGCTCCGACAGGTTACCGACCTACGAGCAGTACTTC	CASSSDRLPTYEQYF
TRBD1	TRBV5-1	TRBJ1-6	many	TGCGCCAGCAGCCTCGGGACAGCCGATAATTCACCCCTCCACTTT	CASSLGTADNSPLHF
-	TRBV28	TRBJ1-5	many	TGTGCCAGCACTTTAGGGACCGGGGGTCAGCCCCAGCATTTT	CASTLGTGGQPQHF
-	TRBV13	TRBJ1-3	many	TGTGCCAGCAGCTTGGGACTGAACTCTGGAAACACCATATATTTT	CASSLGLNSGNTIYF
-	TRBV2	TRBJ2-7	many	TGTGCCAGCAAATCCCAGGGCAGTAGCTACGAGCAGTACTTC	CASKSQGSSYEQYF
-	TRBV6-2/TRBV6-3	TRBJ2-7	-	TGTGCCAGCAGTTACTCCCTTAAAACGGACGCCATCTCCTACGAGCAGTACTTC	CASSYSLKTDAISYEQYF
-	TRBV19	TRBJ1-5	many	TGTGCCAGTAGGGAGAGGGGGAGCAATCAGCCCCAGCATTTT	CASRERGSNQPQHF
-	TRBV11-2	TRBJ2-7	many	TGTGCCAGCAGTACCTTCGGTGAGCAGTACTTC	CASSTFGEQYF
-	TRBV28	TRBJ1-5	-	TGTGCCAGCAGTACCGGACAGCTCGGCAGCAATCAGCCCCAGCATTTT	CASSTGQLGSNQPQHF
-	TRBV12-3/TRBV12-4	TRBJ2-5	many	TGTGCCAGCAGTCGAATGGGGGGGGCCAGGGCCGACGGGATGGAGACCCAGTACTTC	CASSRMGGARADGMETQYF
-	TRBV5-1	TRBJ2-7	many	TGCGCCAGCAGCCCAGGGCGCGCTAACGAGCAGTACTTC	CASSPGRANEQYF
TRBD1	TRBV6-1	TRBJ2-5	many	TGTGCCAGCAGTACATTGATACAGGGGGCCGGAGAGACCCAGTACTTC	CASSTLIQGAGETQYF
TRBD1	TRBV12-3/TRBV12-4	TRBJ2-7	many	TGTGCCAGCAGTTTCTTTGACAGGGTCGAGCAGTACTTC	CASSFFDRVEQYF
TRBD2	TRBV11-2	TRBJ2-7	many	TGTGCCAGCAGCTCCCGACTAGCGGGAGTGACCGGTTACGAGCAGTACTTC	CASSSRLAGVTGYEQYF
TRBD2	TRBV7-3	TRBJ2-7	many	TGTGCCAATCTAGCGGAGGGCTCCTACGAGCAGTACTTC	CANLAEGSYEQYF
-	TRBV19	TRBJ2-7	many	TGTGCCAGTAGCGCCCGGGACGGTGCCTACGAGCAGTACTTC	CASSARDGAYEQYF
TRBD1	TRBV11-1	TRBJ2-7	many	TGTGCCAGCAGCTTAGTTACTCCGCCCGGACAGGGAGTCCCCGAGCAGTACTTC	CASSLVTPPGQGVPEQYF
-	TRBV3-1	TRBJ1-1	many	TGTGCCAGCAGCCAAGATTTTCGCGGGACTGAAGCTTTCTTT	CASSQDFRGTEAFF
-	TRBV6-2/TRBV6-3	TRBJ2-4	few	TGTGCCAGCAGTTACTCGGGTCAGCGAAAAAACATTCAGTACTTC	CASSYSGQRKNIQYF
-	TRBV4-1	TRBJ2-5	few	TGCGCCAGCAGCCGAGTTCAGGGGTTTCTTGGTGAGACCCAGTACTTC	CASSRVQGFLGETQYF
-	TRBV6-1	TRBJ1-3	many	TGTGCCAGCAGCGGTCTGGGCTCTGGAAACACCATATATTTT	CASSGLGSGNTIYF